This TCR beta chain came from a study of blood T cell repertoires in COVID-19. About the research overall: The origin of the acute and convalescent COVID-19 samples was the United States, Italy and Spain.

Original analysis: Estimation of nucleated cell counts was performed using reference gene primer amplification. TCRdb's table, derived via immunoSEQ multiplex PCR, lists solely in-frame clones and lacks some. V and J calls and clone size are those listed in that table; D and trimming were worked out from the DNA. Of about 14,000 clones in the sample, approximately 91% are singletons; the top ten hold about 15%. Trimming stripped 6 bases from V and 5 bases from J, with 13 bases between. This CDR3 spans 13 amino acids. Germline CDR1 is MNHEY and CDR2 is SVGAGI. The TCR comes from a human donor in a cohort sampled during active COVID-19. The V gene is TRBV6-5, the J gene TRBJ1-1; D not certain. Sequencing used peripheral blood. CDR3 protein: CASSRTVETEAFF. The CDR3 region has the DNA TGTGCCAGCAGCCGCACTGTGGAGACTGAAGCTTTCTTT.